The 27 T cell receptor beta chains presented below share a single source sample, sequenced in a study of T cell responses to AZD1222 COVID-19 vaccine. Profiling relied on immunoSEQ multiplex PCR, and the TCRdb table lists in-frame clones only, not all of them. The data hold about 180,000 clones, with approximately 91% observed a single time. Sequenced here: peripheral blood, sampled 28 days after the second AZD1222 dose. All receptors derive from an adult who received the AZD1222 COVID-19 vaccine.

The rearrangement uses TRBV11-2 and TRBJ1-4, with D uncertain. V was trimmed by 7 bases and J by 0 bases, leaving 9 bases between them. The germline V gene encodes CDR1 SGHAT and CDR2 FQNNGV. The CDR3 spans 14 residues. CDR3 sequence: CASTLRATNEKLFF. CDR3 nucleotides: TGTGCCAGCACCTTGAGGGCAACTAATGAAAAACTGTTTTTT.

CDR3 DNA: TGCGCCAGCAGCTTGTTGGTCAGCAGATCGAACACCGGGGAGCTGTTTTTT. Residues: CASSLLVSRSNTGELFF. This chain joins TRBV5-1 and TRBJ2-2; D call uncertain. In germline, CDR1 is SGHRS, CDR2 YFSETQ. CDR3 length: 17 amino acids. V was cut by 1 base and J by 0 bases, with 13 bases left in between.

The chain carries TRBV18 and TRBJ1-1, with D uncertain. This CDR3 has 14 amino acids. With 3 bases removed from V and 1 base from J, the gap between germline ends came to 9 bases. Germline V CDR1 and CDR2: KGHSH, LQKENI. CDR3 loop: CASSPAEANTEAFF. The CDR3 DNA reads as TGTGCCAGCTCACCCGCTGAGGCGAACACTGAAGCTTTCTTT.

This clone was seen ten or more times. The chain employs TRBV3-1 (or the pseudogene TRBV3-2) and TRBJ2-1, with 7 nucleotides matching TRBD2. V dropped 4 bases and J dropped 4; count of bases not matched to a gene: 10. From germline, CDR1 is LGHDT and CDR2 YNNKEL (reference sequence). The CDR3 is made up of 16 amino acids. The chain's CDR3 is CASSRRGSGTYNEQFF. The DNA for the CDR3 is TGTGCCAGCAGCCGCCGTGGAAGCGGGACTTACAATGAGCAGTTCTTC.

V and J are TRBV6-5 and TRBJ1-5, with D unclear. Looked up from germline, CDR1 is MNHEY and CDR2 is SVGAGI. This CDR3 is 13 amino acids long. V dropped 4 bases and J dropped 6 bases, with 10 bases sitting between them. CDR3 coding DNA: TGTGCCAGCAGTTCAAGGGAAAGTCAGCCCCAGCATTTT. This gives the protein CASSSRESQPQHF.

This clone was seen just once. This chain connects TRBV10-3 to TRBJ2-3, with 8 bases matching TRBD2. The length of the CDR3 is 17 residues. The V and J ends lost 2 bases and 6 bases, in that order; junction bases with no gene match: 13. CDR1 is ENHRY and CDR2 is SYGVKD in the germline V gene. In DNA form, the CDR3 reads TGTGCCATCAGTGAGAGGATGCGAATAGCGGGGAAGGATACGCAGTATTTT. Amino acids: CAISERMRIAGKDTQYF.

The chain couples TRBV10-3 to TRBJ1-3; the match to TRBD1 covers 8 bases. From germline, CDR1 is ENHRY and CDR2 SYGVKD. The CDR3 has 13 amino acids. V gave up 4 bases and J gave up 4 bases; unmatched junction bases: 0. DNA for the CDR3: TGTGCCATCAGTGCAGGGGGCGGAAACACCATATATTTT. This codes for CAISAGGGNTIYF.

This sequence joins TRBV12-5 and TRBJ2-1; perhaps TRBD2 as D (5 bases). CDR3 size: 12 residues. Trimming removed 2 bases from V and 7 bases from J, with 6 bases in between. The germline V gene has CDR1 LGHNT and CDR2 FRNRAP. CDR3 bases: TGTGCTAGTGGTTTGTCGGGGAATGAGCAGTTCTTC. This translates into CASGLSGNEQFF.

The V gene is TRBV6-6, the J gene TRBJ2-5; D not resolved. The CDR3 contains 13 residues. V shed 4 bases and J shed 5 bases, with 11 bases lying between them. The germline gives CDR1 MNHNY, CDR2 SVGAGI (reference sequence). CDR3 DNA sequence: TGTGCCAGCAGTTGGCGGCCCAGGGAGACCCAGTACTTC. Amino acid sequence: CASSWRPRETQYF.

V gene TRBV19 combines with J gene TRBJ1-5; D is ambiguous. Per germline, CDR1 LNHDA and CDR2 SQIVND (reference sequence). The V and J ends lost 5 bases and 2 bases respectively, with 7 bases between them. The CDR3 has 13 residues. The CDR3 protein is CASSHVGNQPQHF. DNA of the CDR3: TGTGCCAGTAGTCACGTGGGCAATCAGCCCCAGCATTTT. The complete variable domain, with remaining parts taken from reference TRBV19 and TRBJ1-5, reads DGGITQSPKYLFRKEGQNVTLSCEQNLNHDAMYWYRQDPGQGLRLIYYSQIVNDFQKGDIAEGYSVSREKKESFPLTVTSAQKNPTAFYLCASSHVGNQPQHFGDGTRLSIL.

CDR3 nucleotide sequence: TGTGCCAGCAGCCAAGATATGGGCGGGGGGGCCACAGATACGCAGTATTTT. Protein: CASSQDMGGGATDTQYF. The chain is built from TRBV4-2 and TRBJ2-3; 9 nucleotides line up with TRBD2. With V trimmed by 0 bases and J by 2 bases, 6 bases remained unmatched. Looked up from germline, CDR1 is LGHNA and CDR2 is YNFKEQ. This CDR3 spans 17 amino acids.

This chain uses TRBV18 with TRBJ2-2; D is possibly TRBD1 (5 bases). CDR3 length: 13 residues. Trimming left V 7 bases short and J 2 bases short, with 8 bases between. The V gene's germline CDR1 is KGHSH and CDR2 LQKENI. The CDR3 region is CASFDRNTGELFF. The CDR3 bases are TGTGCCAGCTTCGACAGAAACACCGGGGAGCTGTTTTTT.

J is TRBJ2-7 and V is TRBV6-5; no clear D. Trimming stripped 0 bases from V and 6 bases from J, with 9 bases between. Per the germline V gene, CDR1 is MNHEY and CDR2 is SVGAGI. The length of the CDR3 is 13 residues. The CDR3 bases are TGTGCCAGCAGTTACTCGTACGGAATCGAGCAGTACTTC. Translating it yields CASSYSYGIEQYF.

The chain employs TRBV9 and TRBJ2-1; tentative D call: TRBD2 (5 bases). Trimming removed 0 bases from V and 8 bases from J, with 9 bases in between. The germline CDR1 and CDR2 sequences are SGDLS and YYNGEE. The length of the CDR3 is 13 residues. This CDR3 is CASSVDGEYEQFF. The CDR3 region has the DNA TGTGCCAGCAGCGTAGACGGGGAGTATGAGCAGTTCTTC.

The chain carries TRBV4-3 and TRBJ1-4; 7 bases match TRBD1. Germline trimming cut 1 base from V and 7 bases from J; bases unmatched to any gene: 3. Germline CDR1 reads LGHNA; CDR2 reads YSLEER. There are 14 residues in the CDR3. This CDR3 reads CASSQGQGPEKLFF. CDR3 nucleotides: TGCGCCAGCAGCCAAGGACAGGGCCCTGAAAAACTGTTTTTT.

The CDR3 nucleotides read TGCGCCAGCAGCACAGGGATCTCCTACAATGAGCAGTTCTTC. Encoded protein: CASSTGISYNEQFF. V and J are TRBV10-1 and TRBJ2-1; TRBD1 is a possible D gene (6 bases). Germline V CDR1 and CDR2: WNHNN, SYGVQD (reference sequence). Trimming removed 6 bases from V and 0 bases from J, with 9 bases in between. The CDR3 is 14 residues long.

This chain links TRBV30 with TRBJ2-2; D gene ambiguous. CDR3 size: 15 residues. V was pared by 5 bases and J by 4 bases, with 17 bases between. Germline CDR1 and CDR2: GTSNPN and SVGIG (reference sequence). In DNA, the CDR3 is TGTGCCTGGGGGATGGCGACCTTCGCCACCGGGGAGCTGTTTTTT. Its translation is CAWGMATFATGELFF. The whole variable domain, filled in from reference TRBV30 and TRBJ2-2, reads SQTIHQWPATLVQPVGSPLSLECTVEGTSNPNLYWYRQAAGRGLQLLFYSVGIGQISSEVPQNLSASRPQDRQFILSSKKLLLSDSGFYLCAWGMATFATGELFFGEGSRLTVL.

The chain combines TRBV25-1 with TRBJ1-4; TRBD1 matches at 9 bases. V dropped 8 bases and J dropped 6; count of bases not matched to a gene: 10. Germline V gene data show CDR1 as MGHDK and CDR2 as SYGVNS. The CDR3 extends over 15 amino acids. Here the CDR3 reads CASARGQGGDEKLFF. Here the CDR3 DNA reads TGTGCCAGCGCCCGGGGACAGGGCGGGGATGAAAAACTGTTTTTT.

The chain uses TRBV9 and TRBJ2-6; D remains ambiguous. In germline, CDR1 is SGDLS, CDR2 YYNGEE. This CDR3 region has 15 residues. Deletions cut 4 bases from V and 0 bases from J, with 8 bases between. The chain's CDR3 is CASSLERSGANVLTF. For the CDR3, the DNA is TGTGCCAGCAGCCTCGAACGCTCTGGGGCCAACGTCCTGACTTTC.

The chain's CDR3 is CASSLVRGGTGELFF. CDR3 nucleotide sequence: TGTGCCAGCAGCTTAGTCAGGGGTGGGACCGGGGAGCTGTTTTTT. The J gene is TRBJ2-2, the V gene TRBV7-2; a weak D match, TRBD1 (6 bases). CDR1 is SGHTA, CDR2 FQGNSA, per germline. V gave up 1 base and J gave up 5 bases, with 11 bases separating them. The CDR3 is 15 amino acids.

This chain uses TRBV9 with TRBJ2-3; the match to TRBD2 covers 10 bases. Germline values: CDR1 SGDLS, CDR2 YYNGEE. This CDR3 has 16 residues. The trim removed 3 bases at V and 1 base at J, leaving 5 bases unmatched. The CDR3 loop is CASSALAGAGTDTQYF. CDR3 DNA sequence: TGTGCCAGCAGCGCCCTAGCGGGAGCTGGCACAGATACGCAGTATTTT.

The chain uses TRBV30 and TRBJ2-3, with D maybe TRBD1 (6 bases). The CDR3 is 14 amino acids. CDR1 is GTSNPN, CDR2 SVGIG, per germline (reference sequence). V was clipped by 0 bases and J by 0 bases, with 7 bases between them. CDR3 DNA: TGTGCCTGGAGTGTAGGGGGAAGCACAGATACGCAGTATTTT. It is translated as CAWSVGGSTDTQYF.

The V gene is TRBV9, the J gene TRBJ1-2; possibly TRBD1 for D (6 bases). V dropped 1 base and J dropped 4 bases, with 14 bases sitting between them. Germline CDR1 SGDLS, CDR2 YYNGEE. This CDR3 has 15 amino acids. The CDR3 sequence: CASSVNTGFFYGYTF. The DNA of the CDR3 is TGTGCCAGCAGCGTAAACACAGGGTTCTTCTATGGCTACACCTTC.

V gene TRBV1 combines with J gene TRBJ2-1; no check of the table's D call, TRBD2, against the DNA was made. TRBV1 is designated a pseudogene. This CDR3 comprises 13 residues. The CDR3 bases are TGCACCATAGAGGTTAGCTCCTACAATGAGCAGTTCTTC. Its translation: CTIEVSSYNEQFF.

On this clone itself: The sample holds other DNA sequences that translate to the same CDR3. The chain recombines TRBV5-8 with TRBJ2-5; D ambiguous. Germline lookup yields CDR1 SGHTS and CDR2 YDEGEE. V gave up 0 bases and J gave up 1 base, with 7 bases separating them. This CDR3 is 14 amino acids long. In DNA form, the CDR3 reads TGTGCCAGCAGCTTGGAGAGGTTCCAAGAGACCCAGTACTTC. Its translation is CASSLERFQETQYF. Variable domain in full (rest from reference TRBV5-8 and TRBJ2-5): EAGVTQSPTHLIKTRGQQATLRCSPISGHTSVYWYQQALGLGLQFLLWYDEGEERNRGNFPPRFSGRQFPNYSSELNVNALELEDSALYLCASSLERFQETQYFGPGTRLLVL.

The chain carries TRBV5-1 and TRBJ2-2, with 8 bases aligning to TRBD1. The germline gives CDR1 SGHRS, CDR2 YFSETQ. V trimming: 2 bases; J trimming: 3 bases; junction bases outside the gene matches: 3. The CDR3 totals 15 residues. The CDR3 DNA sequence: TGCGCCAGCAGCTTTCCGGACAGGGACACCGGGGAGCTGTTTTTT. It codes for CASSFPDRDTGELFF.

The chain links TRBV6-2 or TRBV6-3 to TRBJ2-7; D is undetermined. Germline CDR1 reads MNHEY; CDR2 reads SVGEGT. V lost 0 bases to trimming and J lost 10 bases, with 13 bases between them. The CDR3 length is 13 residues. Written as DNA, the CDR3 is TGTGCCAGCAGTTACTCTGACCGCACAGAACAGTACTTC. Its protein is CASSYSDRTEQYF.